Its frequency marks the clone carrying this TCR beta chain as medium-sized. Its antigen is still unknown. These data originate in a study of CXCR3-negative and CXCR3-positive naive CD8 T cells. CDR3 size: 13 residues. Germline V lookup: CDR1 KGHSH, CDR2 LQKENI. Libraries of TRB cDNA were made by 5' RACE and carried UMIs. TCRdb reanalyzed the 5' RACE reads and collapses them to one entry per CDR3 protein, without DNA. The sample is made up of 6,000 to 8,500 distinct CDR3 sequences, and the top ten hold around 1.3% of it. Findings and limits, study-wide: Hydrophobicity of TRB CDR3s was greater in CXCR3-positive naive cells than in CXCR3-negative naive cells. Diversity in memory CD8+ cells fell much lower than the comparably high levels seen in both naive subsets.

The genes are TRBV18 and TRBJ2-4. The receptor's source is a human donor in good health. Some clones in this sample may be carry-over from other donors' samples. The source material was naive CXCR3+ CD8+ T cells from blood. Sample subset: CD45RO-CCR7+CD27+CD95- naive CD8+ T cells expressing CXCR3 (TNR3+). Here the CDR3 reads CASSPPSEDIQYF.